Sequencing of this TCR beta chain was carried out in a study of blood T cell repertoires in COVID-19. At the level of the study: Sample material is recorded as cDNA or gDNA derived from T cells, B-cell-depleted T cells, or PBMCs.

Trimming stripped 6 bases from V and 2 bases from J, with 11 bases between. Per the germline V gene, CDR1 is MNHEY and CDR2 is SVGAGI. The CDR3 has 14 amino acids. Patients from Seattle were sampled longitudinally, starting during active infection. Per the authors' pipeline: It was from reference gene primer amplification that nucleated cell counts were estimated. Method: immunoSEQ multiplex PCR; TCRdb's copy keeps in-frame clones and lacks some. For V, J and clone size, that table is used; D and trimming come from the DNA. The table has over 200,000 clones, more than 80% seen once. This rearrangement joins TRBV6-5 to TRBJ2-1; D is perhaps TRBD1 (6 bases). The TCR was taken from a woman aged 30 to 39 with COVID-19, enrolled during active disease. The source material was peripheral blood. The CDR3 loop is CASSQDRPYNEQFF. Written as DNA, the CDR3 is TGTGCCAGCAGCCAAGACAGGCCCTACAATGAGCAGTTCTTC.